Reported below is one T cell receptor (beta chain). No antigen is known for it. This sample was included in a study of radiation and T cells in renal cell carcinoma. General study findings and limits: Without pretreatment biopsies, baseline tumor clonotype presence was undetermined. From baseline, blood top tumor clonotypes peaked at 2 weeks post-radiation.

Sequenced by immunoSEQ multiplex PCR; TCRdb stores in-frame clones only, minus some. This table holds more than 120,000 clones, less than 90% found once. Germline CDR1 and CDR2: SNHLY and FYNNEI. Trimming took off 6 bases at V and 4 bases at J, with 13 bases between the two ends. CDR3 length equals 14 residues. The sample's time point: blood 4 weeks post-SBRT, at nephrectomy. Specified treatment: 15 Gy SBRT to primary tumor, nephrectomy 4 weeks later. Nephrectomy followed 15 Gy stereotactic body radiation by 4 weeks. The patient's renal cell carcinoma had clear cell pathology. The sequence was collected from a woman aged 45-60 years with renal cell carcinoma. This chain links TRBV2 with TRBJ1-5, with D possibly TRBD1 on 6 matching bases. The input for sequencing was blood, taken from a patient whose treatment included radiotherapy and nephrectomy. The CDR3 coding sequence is TGTGCCAGCAGGGTGACAGGACGGAATCAGCCCCAGCATTTT. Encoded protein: CASRVTGRNQPQHF.